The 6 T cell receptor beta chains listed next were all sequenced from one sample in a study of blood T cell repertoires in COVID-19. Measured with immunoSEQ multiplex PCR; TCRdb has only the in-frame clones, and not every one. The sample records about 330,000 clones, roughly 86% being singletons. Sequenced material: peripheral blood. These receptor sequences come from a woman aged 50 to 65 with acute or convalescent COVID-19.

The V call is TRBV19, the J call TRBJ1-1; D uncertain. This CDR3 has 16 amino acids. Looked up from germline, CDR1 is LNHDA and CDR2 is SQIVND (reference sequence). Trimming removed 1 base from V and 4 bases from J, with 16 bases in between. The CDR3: CASSIGQYKSSTEAFF. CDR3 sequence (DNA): TGTGCCAGTAGTATAGGGCAGTATAAGTCTTCCACTGAAGCTTTCTTT. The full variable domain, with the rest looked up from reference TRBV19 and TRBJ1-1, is DGGITQSPKYLFRKEGQNVTLSCEQNLNHDAMYWYRQDPGQGLRLIYYSQIVNDFQKGDIAEGYSVSREKKESFPLTVTSAQKNPTAFYLCASSIGQYKSSTEAFFGQGTRLTVV.

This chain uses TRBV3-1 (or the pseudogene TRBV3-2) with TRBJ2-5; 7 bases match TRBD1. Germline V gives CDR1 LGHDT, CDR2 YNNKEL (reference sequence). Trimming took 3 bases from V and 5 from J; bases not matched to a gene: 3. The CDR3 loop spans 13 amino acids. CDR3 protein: CASSQGQRETQYF. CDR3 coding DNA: TGTGCCAGCAGCCAGGGACAGCGGGAGACCCAGTACTTC.

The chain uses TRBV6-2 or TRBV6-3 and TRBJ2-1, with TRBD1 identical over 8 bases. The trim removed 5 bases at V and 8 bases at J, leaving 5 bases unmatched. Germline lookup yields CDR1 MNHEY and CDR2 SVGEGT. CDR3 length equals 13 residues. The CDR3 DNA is TGTGCCAGCAGTCGAGGACAGGGCGATGAGCAGTTCTTC. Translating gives CASSRGQGDEQFF.

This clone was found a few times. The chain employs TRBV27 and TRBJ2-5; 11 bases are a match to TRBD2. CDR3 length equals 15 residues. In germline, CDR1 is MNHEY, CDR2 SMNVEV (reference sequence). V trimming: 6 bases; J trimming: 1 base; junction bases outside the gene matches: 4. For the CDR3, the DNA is TGTGCCAGCAGACCGGGACTAGCGGTCCAAGAGACCCAGTACTTC. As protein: CASRPGLAVQETQYF.

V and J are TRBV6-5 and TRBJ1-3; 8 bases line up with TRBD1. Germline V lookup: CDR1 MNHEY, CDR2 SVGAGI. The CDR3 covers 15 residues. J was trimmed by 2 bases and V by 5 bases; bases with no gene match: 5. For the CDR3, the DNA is TGTGCCAGCAGTCGGGACAGGAGTACTGGAAACACCATATATTTT. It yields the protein CASSRDRSTGNTIYF.

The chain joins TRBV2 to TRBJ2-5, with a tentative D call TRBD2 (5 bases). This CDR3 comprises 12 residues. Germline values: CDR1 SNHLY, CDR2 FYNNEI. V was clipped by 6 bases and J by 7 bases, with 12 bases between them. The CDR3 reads CASSPDAGTQYF. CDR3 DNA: TGTGCCAGCAGCCCCGACGCGGGGACCCAGTACTTC.